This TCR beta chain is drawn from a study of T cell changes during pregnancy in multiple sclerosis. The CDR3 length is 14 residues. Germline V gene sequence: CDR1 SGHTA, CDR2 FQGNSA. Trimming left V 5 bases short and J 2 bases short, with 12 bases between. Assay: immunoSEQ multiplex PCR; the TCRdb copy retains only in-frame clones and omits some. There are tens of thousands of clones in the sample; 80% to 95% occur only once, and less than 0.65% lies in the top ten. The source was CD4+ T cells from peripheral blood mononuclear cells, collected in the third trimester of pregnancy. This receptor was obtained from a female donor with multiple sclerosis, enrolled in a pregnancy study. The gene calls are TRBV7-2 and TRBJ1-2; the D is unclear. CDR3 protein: CASSDTPGNYGYTF. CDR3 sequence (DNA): TGTGCCAGCAGCGATACCCCCGGGAACTATGGCTACACCTTC.